The rows below give T cell receptor beta chains drawn from one sample of a study of T cell responses to AZD1222 COVID-19 vaccine. Some clones are missing from TCRdb's copy, which holds only in-frame ones; the method was immunoSEQ multiplex PCR. Of tens of thousands of clones listed, approximately 89% are singletons. This specimen was peripheral blood, taken on day 0 of AZD1222 vaccination. These receptors all stem from an adult in good health. CDR3s include the opening cysteine and the closing phenylalanine or tryptophan. A D gene is named only where the DNA matches it firmly. The listing skips clone size in some rows; elsewhere it reads once, few, many or a size class.

v_gene	abundance	j_gene	d_gene	CDR3nt	CDR3aa
TRBV12-5	once	TRBJ1-2	TRBD1	TGTGCTAGTGGTTTGGTTTGGACAGGGGACTATGGCTACACCTTC	CASGLVWTGDYGYTF
TRBV7-9	.	TRBJ2-1	.	TGTGCCAGCAGCTCGGACTACCGCTCCTACAATGAGCAGTTCTTC	CASSSDYRSYNEQFF
TRBV7-2	once	TRBJ1-4	.	TGTGCCAGCAGCTTGGGGGGCCGGCTAAGGGAAAAACTGTTTTTT	CASSLGGRLREKLFF
TRBV12-3/TRBV12-4	.	TRBJ1-3	.	TGTGCCAGCAGTTTGAGGGGAAACACCATATATTTT	CASSLRGNTIYF
TRBV6-2/TRBV6-3	.	TRBJ2-5	TRBD2	TGTGCCAGCAGTTCCCCGACTAGCGGGCGCCGGGAGACCCAGTACTTC	CASSSPTSGRRETQYF
TRBV15	.	TRBJ1-1	.	TGTGCCACCAGCCGAAGGGGGAACACTGAAGCTTTCTTT	CATSRRGNTEAFF
TRBV30	.	TRBJ1-5	.	TGTGCCTGGAGTTCGGGGGCTCTTCGAAGCAATCAGCCCCAGCATTTT	CAWSSGALRSNQPQHF
TRBV7-2	.	TRBJ2-2	.	TGTGCCAGCAGCTTAGCAATCGGGGCTGGGGAGCTGTTTTTT	CASSLAIGAGELFF
TRBV4-3	.	TRBJ2-5	.	TGCGCCAGCAGCCCCCGAAACGAGGGGTCCCGAGAGACCCAGTACTTC	CASSPRNEGSRETQYF
TRBV2	.	TRBJ2-7	TRBD1	TGTGCCAGCAATCCGGGACAGGGCTCCTACGAGCAGTACTTC	CASNPGQGSYEQYF
TRBV7-9	once	TRBJ2-3	.	TGTGCCAGCAGCTTAGGGACCACAGATACGCAGTATTTT	CASSLGTTDTQYF
TRBV7-9	.	TRBJ1-1	.	TGTGCCAGCAGCCCACCGGGGGTGGGTGAAGCTTTCTTT	CASSPPGVGEAFF
TRBV7-9	.	TRBJ2-7	TRBD1	TGTGCCAGCAGCTTAGAGACAGGGCTCTACGAGCAGTACTTC	CASSLETGLYEQYF
TRBV27	.	TRBJ1-4	TRBD1	TGTGCCAGCAGGGAACAGGGGAGAAATGAAAAACTGTTTTTT	CASREQGRNEKLFF
TRBV3-1/TRBV3-2	.	TRBJ1-5	.	TGTGCCAGCAGCCCTAGCCAGAATCAGCCCCAGCATTTT	CASSPSQNQPQHF
TRBV6-2/TRBV6-3	.	TRBJ1-5	TRBD1	TGTGCCAGCAGTTCCCGGACAGGGCCCAATCAGCCCCAGCATTTT	CASSSRTGPNQPQHF
TRBV27	.	TRBJ2-1	.	TGTGCCAGCAGTTTAGTTAGGCAGAACTACAATGAGCAGTTCTTC	CASSLVRQNYNEQFF
TRBV5-4	.	TRBJ1-1	TRBD1	TGTGCCAGCAGCTTGGGGGACAGAAAGAACACTGAAGCTTTCTTT	CASSLGDRKNTEAFF
TRBV5-5	.	TRBJ1-1	.	TGTGCCAGCAGCTTCCAGGCGACCATGAACACTGAAGCTTTCTTT	CASSFQATMNTEAFF
TRBV15	.	TRBJ2-5	TRBD2	TGTGCCACCAGCTTAGCGGGAGGAGAGACCCAGTACTTC	CATSLAGGETQYF
TRBV7-2	.	TRBJ2-7	TRBD2	TGTGCCAGCAGCCCAAGGACTAGCACCTACGAGCAGTACTTC	CASSPRTSTYEQYF
TRBV3-1/TRBV3-2	.	TRBJ1-2	.	TGTGCCAGCCCGAAACAGGTGAGAGCTAACTATGGCTACACCTTC	CASPKQVRANYGYTF
TRBV19	.	TRBJ1-2	TRBD1	TGTGCCAGTAAAGGGACAGGCGGCACTAACTATGGCTACACCTTC	CASKGTGGTNYGYTF
TRBV2	.	TRBJ2-7	TRBD1	TGTGCCAGCAGTGTGGACAGGGGGGTTTACGAGCAGTACTTC	CASSVDRGVYEQYF
TRBV6-5	.	TRBJ1-1	.	TGTGCCAGCAGTTACCGGGCAGCCTTAATGAACACTGAAGCTTTCTTT	CASSYRAALMNTEAFF
TRBV5-1	.	TRBJ1-1	TRBD1	TGCGCCAGCAGCTCCGCCACCCCCGGGACAGGGAGGGACACTGAAGCTTTCTTT	CASSSATPGTGRDTEAFF
TRBV9	.	TRBJ2-2	.	TGTGCCAGCAGCCGGGGGAGAGGGGCTTCGAACACCGGGGAGCTGTTTTTT	CASSRGRGASNTGELFF
TRBV19	.	TRBJ1-5	.	TGTGCCAGTAGTATTCATTCAGGGACTAATCAGCCCCAGCATTTT	CASSIHSGTNQPQHF
TRBV7-8	.	TRBJ2-3	TRBD1	TGTGCCAGCAGCCCCAGGACAGGCTCCCGCACAGATACGCAGTATTTT	CASSPRTGSRTDTQYF
TRBV5-1	.	TRBJ1-1	.	TGCGCCAGCAGCTTTTCGAACACCGTGAACACTGAAGCTTTCTTT	CASSFSNTVNTEAFF
TRBV4-2	.	TRBJ2-7	.	TGTGCCAGCAGCCAAGAGTCCCAGAGCGGGCAGCAGTACTTC	CASSQESQSGQQYF
TRBV5-1	.	TRBJ2-7	TRBD2	TGCGCCAGCACATATGGGGGGGACTACGAGCAGTACTTC	CASTYGGDYEQYF
TRBV28	few	TRBJ2-7	TRBD2	TGTGCCAGCAGCTCCCCGGGACTAGCGGGAGCCTCCTACGAGCAGTACTTC	CASSSPGLAGASYEQYF
TRBV10-3	.	TRBJ1-2	.	TGTGCCATCAGTGAGCAGCCACGGGATGGCTACACCTTC	CAISEQPRDGYTF
TRBV30	.	TRBJ2-2	TRBD2	TGTGCCCGGACGGGGGGGTCGAACACCGGGGAGCTGTTTTTT	CARTGGSNTGELFF
TRBV7-9	.	TRBJ1-6	TRBD1	TGTGCCAGCAGCCCGCGGACAGGGATGTCCAATTCACCCCTCCACTTT	CASSPRTGMSNSPLHF
TRBV7-8	.	TRBJ1-5	.	TGTGCCAGCAGCCCCAAAGTAGGGGGACGGGGTCAGCCCCAGCATTTT	CASSPKVGGRGQPQHF
TRBV18	.	TRBJ1-1	.	TGTGCCAGCTCACCACCGGGGGGGCGTGCCACTGAAGCTTTCTTT	CASSPPGGRATEAFF
TRBV7-9	once	TRBJ1-4	TRBD1	TGTGCCAGCAGCCCAGGACAGGTCCCTGAAAAACTGTTTTTT	CASSPGQVPEKLFF
TRBV19	.	TRBJ1-5	TRBD1	TGTGCCAGTAGTGTCACAGGGGCCCTGGGCAATCAGCCCCAGCATTTT	CASSVTGALGNQPQHF
TRBV5-1	.	TRBJ1-2	.	TGCGCCAGCAGCTCCGACGGAAGGACTAACTATGGCTACACCTTC	CASSSDGRTNYGYTF
TRBV3-1/TRBV3-2	.	TRBJ2-7	.	TGTGCCAGCAGCCCGCCGAACAGGGCTGGCTACGAGCAGTACTTC	CASSPPNRAGYEQYF
TRBV6-1	few	TRBJ1-5	.	TGTGCCAGCAGTGACACCGGGACGGTGCATCAGCCCCAGCATTTT	CASSDTGTVHQPQHF
TRBV3-1/TRBV3-2	.	TRBJ2-7	.	TGTGCCAGCAGCCAAATGACGTCGGGCTACGAGCAGTACTTC	CASSQMTSGYEQYF
TRBV18	.	TRBJ1-2	.	TGTGCCAGCTCGCTCCAGAGGGAAGCCACCTTC	CASSLQREATF
TRBV11-3	.	TRBJ2-2	TRBD1	TGTGCCAGCAGCCTGGGACAGGGGGCTCCCGGGGAGCTGTTTTTT	CASSLGQGAPGELFF
TRBV12-3/TRBV12-4	.	TRBJ2-3	.	TGTGCCAGCAGTTTCGCGGGGGATACGCAGTATTTT	CASSFAGDTQYF
TRBV18	.	TRBJ2-3	.	TGTGCCAGCTCACCACCGTCATTATCAGTCACAGATACGCAGTATTTT	CASSPPSLSVTDTQYF
TRBV7-9	few	TRBJ1-2	.	TGTGCCAGCAGCTTACACTTCGGGGGAGTCTACACCTTC	CASSLHFGGVYTF
TRBV5-1	.	TRBJ2-7	.	TGCGCCAGCAGCTTGGGCGAGTCCTACTACGAGCAGTACTTC	CASSLGESYYEQYF
TRBV15	few	TRBJ2-1	.	TGTGCCACCAGCAGAGATAGGGCGGTGGGCCTCAATGAGCAGTTCTTC	CATSRDRAVGLNEQFF
TRBV5-1	.	TRBJ2-1	.	TGCGCCAGCAGCTTGTTCGGCAGGGCCAATGAGCAGTTCTTC	CASSLFGRANEQFF
TRBV6-1	.	TRBJ2-4	.	TGTGCCAGCAGTGAAGGGGCAGCCAAAAACATTCAGTACTTC	CASSEGAAKNIQYF
TRBV19	.	TRBJ2-3	.	TGTGCCAGTAGTAACCCAGCGAGCACAGATACGCAGTATTTT	CASSNPASTDTQYF
TRBV27	.	TRBJ1-2	.	TGTGCCAGCGGATCCTCCTGGGACGACTCCTTCAACTATGGCTACACCTTC	CASGSSWDDSFNYGYTF
TRBV19	.	TRBJ2-7	.	TGTGCCAGTAGTATTGGACACTCGAGGGGCTACGAGCAGTACTTC	CASSIGHSRGYEQYF